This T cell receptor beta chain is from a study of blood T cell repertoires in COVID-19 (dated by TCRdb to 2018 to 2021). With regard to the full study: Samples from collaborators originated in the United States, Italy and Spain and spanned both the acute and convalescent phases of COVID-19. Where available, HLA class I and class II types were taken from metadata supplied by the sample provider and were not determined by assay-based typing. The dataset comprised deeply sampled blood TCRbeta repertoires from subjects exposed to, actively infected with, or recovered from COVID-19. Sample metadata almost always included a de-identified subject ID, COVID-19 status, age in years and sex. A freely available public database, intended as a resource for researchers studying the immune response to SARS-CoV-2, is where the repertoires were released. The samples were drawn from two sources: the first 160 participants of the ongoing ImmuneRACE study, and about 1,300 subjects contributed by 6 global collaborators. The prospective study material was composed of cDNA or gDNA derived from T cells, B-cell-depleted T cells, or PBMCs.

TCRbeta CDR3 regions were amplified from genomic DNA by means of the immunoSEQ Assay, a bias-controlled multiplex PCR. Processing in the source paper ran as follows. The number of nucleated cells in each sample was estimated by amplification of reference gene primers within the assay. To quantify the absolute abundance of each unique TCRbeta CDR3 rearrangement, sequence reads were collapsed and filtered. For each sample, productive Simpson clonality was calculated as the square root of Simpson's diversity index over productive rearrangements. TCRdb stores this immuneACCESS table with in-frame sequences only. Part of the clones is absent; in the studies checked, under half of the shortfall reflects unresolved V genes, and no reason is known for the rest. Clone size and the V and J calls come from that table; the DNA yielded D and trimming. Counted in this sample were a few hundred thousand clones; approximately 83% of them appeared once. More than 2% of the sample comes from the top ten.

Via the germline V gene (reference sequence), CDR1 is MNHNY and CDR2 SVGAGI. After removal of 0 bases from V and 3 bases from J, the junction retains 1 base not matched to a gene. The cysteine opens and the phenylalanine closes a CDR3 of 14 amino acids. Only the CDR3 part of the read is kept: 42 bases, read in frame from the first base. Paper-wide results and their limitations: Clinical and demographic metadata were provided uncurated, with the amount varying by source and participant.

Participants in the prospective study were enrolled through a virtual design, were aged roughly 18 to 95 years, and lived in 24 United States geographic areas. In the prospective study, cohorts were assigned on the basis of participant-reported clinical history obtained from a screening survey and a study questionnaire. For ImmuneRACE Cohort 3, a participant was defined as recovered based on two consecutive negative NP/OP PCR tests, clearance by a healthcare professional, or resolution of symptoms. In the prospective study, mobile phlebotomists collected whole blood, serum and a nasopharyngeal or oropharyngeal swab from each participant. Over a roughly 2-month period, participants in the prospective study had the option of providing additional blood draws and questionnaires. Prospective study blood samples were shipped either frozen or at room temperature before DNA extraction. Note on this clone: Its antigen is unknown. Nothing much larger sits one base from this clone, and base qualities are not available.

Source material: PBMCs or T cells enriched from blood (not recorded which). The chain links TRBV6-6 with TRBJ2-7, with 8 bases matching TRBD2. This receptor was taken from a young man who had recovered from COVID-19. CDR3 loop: CASSYSSGVYEQYF. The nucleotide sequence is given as TGTGCCAGCAGTTACTCTAGCGGGGTCTACGAGCAGTACTTC.